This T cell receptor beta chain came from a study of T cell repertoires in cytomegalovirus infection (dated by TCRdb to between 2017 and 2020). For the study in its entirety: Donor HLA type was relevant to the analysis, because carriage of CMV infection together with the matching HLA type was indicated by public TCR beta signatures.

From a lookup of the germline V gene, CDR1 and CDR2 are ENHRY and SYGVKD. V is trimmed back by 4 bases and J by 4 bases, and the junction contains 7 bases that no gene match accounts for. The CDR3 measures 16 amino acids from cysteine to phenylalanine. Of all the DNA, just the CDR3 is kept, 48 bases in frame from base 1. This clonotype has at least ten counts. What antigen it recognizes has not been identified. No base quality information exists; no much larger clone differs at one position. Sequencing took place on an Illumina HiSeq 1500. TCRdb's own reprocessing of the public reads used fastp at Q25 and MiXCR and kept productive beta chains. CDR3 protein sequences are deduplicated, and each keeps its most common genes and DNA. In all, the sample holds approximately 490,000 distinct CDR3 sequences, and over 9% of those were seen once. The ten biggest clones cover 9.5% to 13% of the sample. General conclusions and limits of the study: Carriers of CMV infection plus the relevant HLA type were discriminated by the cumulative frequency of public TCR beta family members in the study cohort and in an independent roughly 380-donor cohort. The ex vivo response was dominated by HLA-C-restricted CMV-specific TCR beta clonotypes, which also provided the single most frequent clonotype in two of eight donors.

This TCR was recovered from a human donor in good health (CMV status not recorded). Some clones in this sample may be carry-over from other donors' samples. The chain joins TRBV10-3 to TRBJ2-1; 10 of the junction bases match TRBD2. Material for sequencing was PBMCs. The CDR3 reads CAISAASGSRYNEQFF. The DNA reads TGTGCCATCAGTGCGGCTAGCGGGAGTAGGTACAATGAGCAGTTCTTC.